Given below is one T cell receptor (beta chain) in context. This sample stems from a study of blood T cell repertoires in COVID-19. At the level of the study: Both acute and convalescent COVID-19 samples were obtained from the United States, Italy and Spain.

Germline-derived CDR1 and CDR2 are SGHTA and FQGNSA. The CDR3 is made up of 15 amino acids. The V gene lost 1 base and the J gene lost 1 base, with 10 bases spanning the gap. Sequencing was performed with immunoSEQ multiplex PCR; in TCRdb, only in-frame clones are kept and a portion is missing. The top ten clones hold roughly 9.6% of a sample with roughly 200,000 clones, roughly 76% of them seen once. The V call is TRBV7-2, the J call TRBJ1-1, with D unresolved. Sequenced input: peripheral blood. The clonotype comes from a woman between 35 and 50 years old with COVID-19, enrolled during active disease. CDR3 nucleotide sequence: TGTGCCAGCAGCTTAGTTGGAGGAAAGAACACTGAAGCTTTCTTT. Translated: CASSLVGGKNTEAFF.